This entry features one TCR beta chain sequence. This record comes from a study of blood T cell repertoires in COVID-19. Background on the study: Acute-phase and convalescent COVID-19 samples originated in the United States, Italy and Spain. PBMCs, B-cell-depleted T cells, or T cells provided the cDNA or gDNA that made up the material.

Seattle patients were enrolled while actively infected and followed longitudinally. From germline, CDR1 is LNHDA and CDR2 SQIVND (reference sequence). Trimming shortened V by 5 bases and J by 1 base, and 26 bases separated the two germline ends. The CDR3 is made up of 19 amino acids. In the authors' workflow: Estimation of nucleated cell counts relied on the amplification of reference gene primers. TCRdb keeps only in-frame clones here, not all; method: immunoSEQ multiplex PCR. For V, J and clone size, that table is used; D and trimming come from the DNA. This table has tens of thousands of clones, approximately 80% appearing once.

The sample taken for sequencing was peripheral blood. The clonotype originates from a man between 65 and 85 years old with COVID-19, enrolled during active disease. This chain links TRBV19 with TRBJ1-1, with D perhaps matching TRBD1 (6 bases). CDR3 amino acids: CASSHRTTRSGGRNTEAFF. The CDR3 nucleotides are TGTGCCAGTAGTCACCGTACAACTCGAAGCGGGGGCAGGAACACTGAAGCTTTCTTT. Variable domain in full (rest from reference TRBV19 and TRBJ1-1): DGGITQSPKYLFRKEGQNVTLSCEQNLNHDAMYWYRQDPGQGLRLIYYSQIVNDFQKGDIAEGYSVSREKKESFPLTVTSAQKNPTAFYLCASSHRTTRSGGRNTEAFFGQGTRLTVV.